This T cell receptor beta chain was obtained from a study of vaccination and CD4 T cells after COVID-19. Specified treatment: roughly 10-day PBMC culture with coronavirus spike peptide pools or control peptides (ViraFEST assay). Gathered ahead of the COVID-19 pandemic (2011-2018) were the CD4+ T cells of the unexposed donor. As for this clonotype: Its antigen remains unknown.

This CDR3 is 13 amino acids long. Per the germline V gene, CDR1 is SQVTM and CDR2 is ANQGSEA. V lost 7 bases, J lost 7 bases, and 13 bases stayed unmatched. CD4+ T cells that had been cultured provided DNA sequenced with the Oncomine TCR Beta short-read assay. Via MiXCR, TCRdb re-called the PCR reads, giving one row per CDR3 protein. The sample records some 5,900 distinct CDR3 sequences, 34% being singletons. The source of this sequence is a human donor in good health. The sequenced sample was CD4+ T cells from blood, cultured in vitro. The V call is TRBV29-1, the J call TRBJ2-7, with 7 bases aligning to TRBD1. CDR3 nucleotides: TGCAGCGCCTTAGGGACAGCGATCGGAGAGCAGTACTTC. Protein sequence: CSALGTAIGEQYF.